Presented here are 9 T cell receptor beta chains from one specimen sequenced in a study of blood T cell repertoires in COVID-19. Clones were read by immunoSEQ multiplex PCR, and TCRdb kept only the in-frame ones, dropping some. Of about 480,000 clones listed, roughly nine tenths were seen once; the top ten hold over 1.5%. The sample was PBMCs or T cells enriched from blood (not recorded which). All receptors derive from a woman between 18 and 30 years old with acute COVID-19.

In DNA, the CDR3 is TGCGCCAGCAGCTTGAGAACAGGGGTCCAGTATGGCTACACCTTC. Its protein is CASSLRTGVQYGYTF. The chain has TRBV5-1 and TRBJ1-2, with 7 bases that match TRBD1. The CDR3 is 15 residues long. After removal of 1 base from V and 5 bases from J, the junction contained 8 bases not matched to a gene. Germline-derived CDR1 and CDR2 are SGHRS and YFSETQ.

This clone was recorded only once. This chain connects TRBV7-9 to TRBJ2-5, with D hard to call. CDR3 size: 14 residues. Germline CDR1 reads SEHNR; CDR2 reads FQNEAQ (reference sequence). The germline V and J ends were trimmed by 0 bases and 1 base, with 6 bases remaining between them. The CDR3 loop is CASSLATGQETQYF. Written as DNA, the CDR3 is TGTGCCAGCAGCTTAGCCACGGGCCAAGAGACCCAGTACTTC.

This clone was seen a single time. This chain connects TRBV6-1 to TRBJ1-6, with D perhaps matching TRBD1 (6 bases). From germline, CDR1 is MNHNS and CDR2 SASEGT. The length of the CDR3 is 14 residues. Trimming left V 0 bases short and J 9 bases short, with 9 bases between. The CDR3 bases are TGTGCCAGCAGTGAAGCCGAGGGGGTTTCACCCCTCCACTTT. Protein sequence: CASSEAEGVSPLHF.

The chain has TRBV2 and TRBJ1-1; D uncertain. V lost 7 bases, J lost 8 bases, and 14 bases lay in between. Germline assignment: CDR1 SNHLY and CDR2 FYNNEI. The CDR3 totals 12 residues. CDR3 nucleotides: TGTGCCAGCAATGGGCCTGATCGGGAAGCTTTCTTT. This encodes CASNGPDREAFF.

This chain links TRBV28 with TRBJ2-5; TRBD1 matches 8 bases. This CDR3 region has 15 residues. The germline gives CDR1 MDHEN, CDR2 SYDVKM. V shed 6 bases, J shed 3 bases, and the junction held 9 bases outside the gene matches. CDR3 bases: TGTGCCAGCAGGACAGGGGCCGCGCTTAAAGAGACCCAGTACTTC. Encoded protein: CASRTGAALKETQYF.

This clone is a singleton in its sample. The gene calls are TRBV28 and TRBJ2-3; 10 positions agree with TRBD2. V gave up 2 bases and J gave up 2 bases; unmatched junction bases: 7. The CDR3 loop spans 17 amino acids. Per germline, CDR1 MDHEN and CDR2 SYDVKM. CDR3 nucleotide sequence: TGTGCCAGCAGTTTACTAGGACTAGCGGAACTCACAGATACGCAGTATTTT. It is translated as CASSLLGLAELTDTQYF.

In this sample, this clone turned up once. The V call is TRBV5-1, the J call TRBJ1-2; 8 nucleotides agree with TRBD1. V was clipped by 5 bases and J by 6 bases; unmatched bases: 9. The CDR3 runs 14 residues. CDR1 and CDR2 from the germline V gene are SGHRS and YFSETQ. The CDR3 reads CASSSRGRADGYTF. Written as DNA, the CDR3 is TGCGCCAGCAGTTCCAGGGGGCGCGCGGATGGCTACACCTTC.

This sequence joins TRBV4-3 and TRBJ2-7; D is perhaps TRBD1 (5 bases). The CDR3 has 15 amino acids. Between the trimmed V and J ends, which lost 0 bases and 4 bases, there was a span of 13 bases. Per germline, CDR1 LGHNA and CDR2 YSLEER. This CDR3 reads CASSQESGLWYEQYF. In nucleotides, the CDR3 is TGCGCCAGCAGCCAAGAGTCAGGGCTTTGGTACGAGCAGTACTTC.

J is TRBJ2-1 and V is TRBV5-1, with TRBD2 identical over 8 bases. This CDR3 is 14 amino acids long. The V and J ends lost 4 bases and 0 bases, in that order; junction bases with no gene match: 0. Germline loops: CDR1 SGHRS, CDR2 YFSETQ. The CDR3 DNA reads as TGCGCCAGCAGCCGGGGGGGCTCCTACAATGAGCAGTTCTTC. It codes for CASSRGGSYNEQFF.